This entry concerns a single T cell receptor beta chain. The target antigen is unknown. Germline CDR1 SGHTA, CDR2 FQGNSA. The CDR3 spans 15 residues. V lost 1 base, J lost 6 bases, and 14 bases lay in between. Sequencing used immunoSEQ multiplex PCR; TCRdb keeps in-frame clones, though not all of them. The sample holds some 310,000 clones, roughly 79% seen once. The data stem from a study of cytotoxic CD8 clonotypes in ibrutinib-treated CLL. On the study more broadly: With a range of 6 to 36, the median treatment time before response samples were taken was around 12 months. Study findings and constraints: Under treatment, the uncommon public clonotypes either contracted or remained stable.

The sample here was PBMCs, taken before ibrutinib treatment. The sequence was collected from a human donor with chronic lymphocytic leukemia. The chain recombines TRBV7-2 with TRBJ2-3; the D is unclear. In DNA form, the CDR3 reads TGTGCCAGCAGCTTAGTTTTGCTTGACGCGGATACGCAGTATTTT. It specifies CASSLVLLDADTQYF.